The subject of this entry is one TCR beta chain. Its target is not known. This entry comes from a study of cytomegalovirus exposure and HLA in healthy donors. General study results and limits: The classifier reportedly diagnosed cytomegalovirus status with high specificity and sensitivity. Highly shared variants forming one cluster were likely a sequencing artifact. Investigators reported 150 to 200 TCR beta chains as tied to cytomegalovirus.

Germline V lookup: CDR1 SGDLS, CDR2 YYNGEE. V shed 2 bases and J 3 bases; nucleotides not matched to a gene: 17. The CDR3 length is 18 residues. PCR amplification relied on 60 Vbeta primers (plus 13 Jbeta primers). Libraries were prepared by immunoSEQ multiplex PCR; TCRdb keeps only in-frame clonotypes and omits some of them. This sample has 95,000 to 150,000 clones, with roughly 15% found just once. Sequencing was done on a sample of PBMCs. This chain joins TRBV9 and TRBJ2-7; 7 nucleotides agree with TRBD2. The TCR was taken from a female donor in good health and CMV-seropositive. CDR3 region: CASSVWTKWEGRGYEQYF. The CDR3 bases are TGTGCCAGCAGCGTTTGGACGAAATGGGAGGGCCGCGGCTACGAGCAGTACTTC.